Listed here are 23 T cell receptor beta chains from one sample, sequenced in a study of blood T cell repertoires in COVID-19. Repertoires were generated with immunoSEQ multiplex PCR, while TCRdb's copy carries only in-frame clones and drops some. The sample contains about 33,000 clones, more than 85% of which appear only once. Sequencing used peripheral blood. These receptors were taken from a male donor with active COVID-19.

The chain employs TRBV6-2 or TRBV6-3 and TRBJ1-2, with D possibly being TRBD1 (6 bases). V was shortened by 4 bases and J by 2 bases, with 26 bases between the two germline ends. Germline assignment: CDR1 MNHEY and CDR2 SVGEGT. This CDR3 has 19 residues. CDR3: CASSLGTIFNFRGNYGYTF. In nucleotides, the CDR3 is TGTGCCAGCAGTTTGGGTACAATTTTCAACTTCAGGGGAAACTATGGCTACACCTTC.

The gene calls are TRBV6-4 and TRBJ2-7; TRBD1 aligns across 8 bases. This CDR3 contains 12 residues. CDR1 is MRHNA, CDR2 SNTAGT, per germline. Trimming at V came to 2 bases and at J to 9 bases, leaving 3 bases not matched to a gene. The DNA for the CDR3 is TGTGCCAGCAGTGACACAGGGGGAAGGCAGTACTTC. Translated, it gives CASSDTGGRQYF.

V usage is TRBV14 and J usage is TRBJ1-2; 8 bases are shared with TRBD1. The V gene end was trimmed by 7 bases and the J gene end by 4 bases; junction bases not matched to a gene: 5. Per the germline V gene, CDR1 is SGHDN and CDR2 is FVKESK. The CDR3 length is 13 residues. This chain's CDR3 is CASNHDRGYGYTF. For the CDR3, the DNA is TGTGCCAGCAACCACGACAGGGGCTATGGCTACACCTTC.

The chain carries TRBV18 and TRBJ1-2, with TRBD1 identical over 7 bases. The ends lost 4 bases at V and 3 bases at J; junction bases unmatched: 14. The CDR3 loop spans 17 amino acids. Germline assignment: CDR1 KGHSH and CDR2 LQKENI. CDR3 DNA sequence: TGTGCCAGCTCACGGGAGAGCCGGGACAGCATATACTATGGCTACACCTTC. It translates to CASSRESRDSIYYGYTF.

This clone was seen a single time. The CDR3 spells CASRRDSGGKGTQYF. The CDR3 region has the DNA TGCGCCAGCAGGCGGGACTCAGGGGGCAAGGGGACCCAGTACTTC. The chain joins TRBV5-1 to TRBJ2-5; TRBD1 aligns across 8 bases. Germline V gene lookup returns CDR1 SGHRS and CDR2 YFSETQ. There are 15 residues in the CDR3. The V gene end was trimmed by 5 bases and the J gene end by 7 bases; junction bases not matched to a gene: 13.

V and J are TRBV7-8 and TRBJ2-7; no clear D. V shed 3 bases and J shed 0 bases, with 6 bases lying between them. The CDR3 is 13 amino acids. CDR1 is SGHVS and CDR2 is FQNEAQ in the germline V gene. The CDR3 sequence is CASSFQFSYEQYF. Written as DNA, the CDR3 is TGTGCCAGCAGCTTCCAGTTCTCCTACGAGCAGTACTTC.

The V call is TRBV19, the J call TRBJ1-2, with 7 bases fitting TRBD1. The CDR3 spans 14 residues. The V gene end was trimmed by 7 bases and the J gene end by 4 bases; junction bases not matched to a gene: 9. Germline assignment: CDR1 LNHDA and CDR2 SQIVND (reference sequence). Written as DNA, the CDR3 is TGTGCCAGTACTCCGGACAGGTTGGGCTATGGCTACACCTTC. Encoded protein: CASTPDRLGYGYTF.

The chain uses TRBV27 and TRBJ2-1; 7 bases match TRBD2. Looked up from germline, CDR1 is MNHEY and CDR2 is SMNVEV (reference sequence). The CDR3 spans 14 residues. V was pared by 3 bases and J by 4 bases, with 3 bases of the junction left unmatched. The CDR3 nucleotides are TGTGCCAGCAGTTTCGGGGGGAGATACAATGAGCAGTTCTTC. Amino acid sequence: CASSFGGRYNEQFF.

The gene calls are TRBV7-3 and TRBJ2-1, with 9 bases matching TRBD1. J lost 2 bases, V lost 4 bases, and 3 bases had no gene match. Germline V lookup: CDR1 SGHTA, CDR2 FQGTGA. The CDR3 consists of 15 residues. CDR3 in amino acids: CASSSGQGTYNEQFF. In nucleotides, the CDR3 is TGTGCCAGCAGCTCGGGACAGGGAACCTACAATGAGCAGTTCTTC.

This chain joins TRBV12-2 and TRBJ1-2; TRBD1 is taken as the D call from the table, unchecked against the DNA. TRBV12-2 has pseudogene status. This CDR3 is 14 amino acids long. The CDR3 DNA follows: TGTGCAAGTCGCCTTCCGGACAGGGCATATGGCTACACCTTC. Protein: CASRLPDRAYGYTF.

This chain connects TRBV5-1 to TRBJ1-2; no clear D gene. This CDR3 spans 16 amino acids. In germline, CDR1 is SGHRS, CDR2 YFSETQ. Trimming pared 0 bases from V and 2 bases from J, leaving 14 bases between. The DNA of the CDR3 is TGCGCCAGCAGCTTGGGGGCACTCACTCGGAACTATGGCTACACCTTC. Protein sequence: CASSLGALTRNYGYTF.

CDR3: CASSLRGSNQPQHF. CDR3 DNA sequence: TGTGCCAGCAGCTTGCGGGGGAGCAATCAGCCCCAGCATTTT. The chain carries TRBV5-6 and TRBJ1-5, with TRBD1 as a possible D gene (5 bases). The CDR3 loop spans 14 amino acids. CDR1 and CDR2 from the germline V gene are SGHDT and YYEEEE. Between the trimmed V and J ends, which lost 1 base and 1 base, there was a span of 6 bases.

The chain uses TRBV7-3 and TRBJ2-7; tentatively, D is TRBD1 (6 bases). CDR3 length: 13 residues. Per the germline V gene, CDR1 is SGHTA and CDR2 is FQGTGA. Trimming took 6 bases from V and 3 from J, leaving 12 bases between them. Here the CDR3 DNA reads TGTGCCAGCAGTCGCCGGGACAACTACGAGCAGTACTTC. It codes for CASSRRDNYEQYF. The complete variable domain, with remaining parts taken from reference TRBV7-3 and TRBJ2-7, reads GAGVSQTPSNKVTEKGKYVELRCDPISGHTALYWYRQSLGQGPEFLIYFQGTGAADDSGLPNDRFFAVRPEGSVSTLKIQRTERGDSAVYLCASSRRDNYEQYFGPGTRLTVT.

The genes are TRBV4-3 and TRBJ1-1; TRBD1 aligns across 7 bases. The germline V gene has CDR1 LGHNA and CDR2 YSLEER. V lost 0 bases and J lost 5; bases outside the gene matches: 9. This CDR3 has 16 amino acids. CDR3 sequence reads: CASSQEDRAPRTEAFF. The CDR3 nucleotides read TGCGCCAGCAGCCAAGAAGACAGGGCCCCGCGGACTGAAGCTTTCTTT.

This clone has just one count. The chain has TRBV7-9 and TRBJ1-4; maybe TRBD1 (6 bases). CDR3 length equals 14 residues. Germline V gene sequence: CDR1 SEHNR, CDR2 FQNEAQ (reference sequence). Trimming took 4 bases from V and 8 from J, leaving 14 bases between them. The CDR3 nucleotides read TGTGCCAGCAGCTCGGACAGCCAGGGGGAAAAACTGTTTTTT. Translating it yields CASSSDSQGEKLFF.

The chain couples TRBV5-4 to TRBJ1-1, with TRBD1 matching 9 bases. Germline CDR1 reads SGHNT; CDR2 reads YYREEE (reference sequence). The CDR3 consists of 17 residues. Trimming took 4 bases from V and 3 from J; bases not matched to a gene: 13. The CDR3 spells CASSPTTGGGGDTEAFF. DNA for the CDR3: TGTGCCAGCAGCCCGACCACAGGGGGCGGAGGGGACACTGAAGCTTTCTTT.

The chain is built from TRBV3-1 (or the pseudogene TRBV3-2) and TRBJ1-2; D is uncertain. Trimming removed 9 bases at V and 5 bases at J, with 13 bases between. Germline loops: CDR1 LGHDT, CDR2 YNNKEL (reference sequence). This CDR3 is built from 12 residues. CDR3 DNA: TGTGCCAGTGCAGGTGGTCGGTATGGCTACACCTTC. This translates into CASAGGRYGYTF.

The rearrangement joins TRBV5-5 to TRBJ1-1, with D uncertain. Trimming stripped 0 bases from V and 0 bases from J, with 9 bases between. The CDR3 length is 15 residues. The germline V gene has CDR1 SGHKS and CDR2 YYEKEE (reference sequence). The CDR3 DNA reads as TGTGCCAGCAGCTTGGTGTCTATCATGAACACTGAAGCTTTCTTT. Encoded protein: CASSLVSIMNTEAFF. Variable domain in full (rest from reference TRBV5-5 and TRBJ1-1): DAGVTQSPTHLIKTRGQQVTLRCSPISGHKSVSWYQQVLGQGPQFIFQYYEKEERGRGNFPDRFSARQFPNYSSELNVNALLLGDSALYLCASSLVSIMNTEAFFGQGTRLTVV.

The chain uses TRBV7-9 and TRBJ1-2; the D is unclear. V shed 7 bases and J shed 8 bases, with 17 bases lying between them. Germline V gives CDR1 SEHNR, CDR2 FQNEAQ (reference sequence). The CDR3 contains 13 residues. CDR3 DNA: TGTGCCAGCACCGCCGACCTGGCGGAAGGCTACACCTTC. As protein: CASTADLAEGYTF.

This sequence joins TRBV12-5 and TRBJ1-3; tentative D call: TRBD1 (6 bases). Germline loops: CDR1 LGHNT, CDR2 FRNRAP. The ends were cut back, 6 bases at V and 2 bases at J, with 23 bases in the middle. The CDR3 sequence is 18 residues long. This CDR3 is CASGWGVGARVPGNTIYF. In DNA form, the CDR3 reads TGTGCTAGTGGCTGGGGTGTGGGGGCGCGAGTCCCTGGAAACACCATATATTTT.

The rearrangement uses TRBV29-1 and TRBJ1-1, with unresolved D. Trimming removed 4 bases at V and 1 base at J, with 13 bases between. In germline, CDR1 is SQVTM, CDR2 ANQGSEA. The CDR3 is 14 residues long. CDR3 DNA sequence: TGCAGCGTTGCCCGGACTAACCAGAACACTGAAGCTTTCTTT. It encodes CSVARTNQNTEAFF.

This sequence joins TRBV19 and TRBJ2-1, with 11 bases matching TRBD2. Germline V lookup: CDR1 LNHDA, CDR2 SQIVND (reference sequence). The CDR3 runs to 17 residues. Losses at the gene ends were 4 bases for V and 7 bases for J; bases not matched to a gene: 12. CDR3 bases: TGTGCCAGTAGTACCCAAATAGCGGGGGGGATCATGAATGAGCAGTTCTTC. The encoded protein is CASSTQIAGGIMNEQFF.

The V and J genes are TRBV19 and TRBJ2-3; 10 positions match TRBD1. CDR1 and CDR2 from the germline V gene are LNHDA and SQIVND (reference sequence). The CDR3 contains 16 residues. Trimming took 7 bases from V and 2 from J; bases not matched to a gene: 9. The CDR3 nucleotides read TGTGCCAGTACGGATCTCGGGACAGGGGTCACAGATACGCAGTATTTT. This sequence encodes CASTDLGTGVTDTQYF.